Following are 2 T cell receptor beta chains from one sample sequenced in a study of blood T cell repertoires in COVID-19. Only in-frame clones appear in the TCRdb table, and some are missing; sequencing was by immunoSEQ multiplex PCR. The repertoire holds 110,000 to 150,000 clones, with 80% to 90% as singletons. Sequenced: peripheral blood. These receptors were obtained from a woman aged 45-60 years with acute or convalescent COVID-19.

The gene calls are TRBV5-1 and TRBJ2-7; perhaps TRBD1 as D (6 bases). Germline V CDR1 and CDR2: SGHRS, YFSETQ. This CDR3 has 13 residues. V gave up 2 bases and J gave up 6 bases, with 12 bases separating them. In DNA form, the CDR3 reads TGCGCCAGCAGCTTCGGACAGCGCAGCGAGCAGTACTTC. This codes for CASSFGQRSEQYF.

V is TRBV9 and J is TRBJ2-1, with 13 bases lining up with TRBD2. CDR3 size: 16 residues. Germline V gene data show CDR1 as SGDLS and CDR2 as YYNGEE. V lost 3 bases and J lost 6; bases outside the gene matches: 6. CDR3 in amino acids: CASSGLGLAGVNEQFF. CDR3 sequence (DNA): TGTGCCAGCAGCGGGTTAGGACTAGCGGGAGTCAATGAGCAGTTCTTC.